Listed below are T cell receptor beta chains from one sample, sequenced in a study of identical twins. In TCRdb, the 5' RACE reads were re-called with MiXCR into one record per CDR3 protein. This table holds just over 450,000 distinct CDR3 sequences, 13% to 15% found once. This same sample was also part of a study on yellow fever vaccine responses in identical twins.

Sequenced sample: CD4+ T cells sorted from blood. All receptors come from a woman between 18 and 29 years old in good health. The CDR3 runs from the conserved cysteine through the conserved F or W. Each record gives: V gene, J gene, D gene, clone size, CDR3 protein, CDR3 DNA. The D gene is left open where the match is weak. The size entry is marked missing in some rows and otherwise reads once, few, many or a size class.

V: TRBV12-3/TRBV12-4; J: TRBJ2-7; D: -; size: -; CDR3: CASTWAGTAEQYF; DNA: TGTGCCAGCACATGGGCCGGGACTGCCGAGCAGTACTTC
V: TRBV15; J: TRBJ1-2; D: TRBD1; size: many; CDR3: CATSRDRQGAHYGYTF; DNA: TGTGCCACCAGCAGAGATAGACAGGGGGCACACTATGGCTACACCTTC
V: TRBV6-5; J: TRBJ2-7; D: -; size: few; CDR3: CASSYSGGGTSYEQYF; DNA: TGTGCCAGCAGTTACTCGGGGGGCGGGACCTCCTACGAGCAGTACTTC
V: TRBV20-1; J: TRBJ1-5; D: -; size: few; CDR3: CSASLPHVYSNQPQHF; DNA: TGCAGTGCTAGCCTTCCACACGTATATAGCAATCAGCCCCAGCATTTT
V: TRBV2; J: TRBJ2-5; D: -; size: -; CDR3: CASSEVYGLQETQYF; DNA: TGTGCCAGCAGTGAAGTGTACGGGTTGCAGGAGACCCAGTACTTC
V: TRBV6-4; J: TRBJ2-3; D: TRBD1; size: -; CDR3: CASSGGTGGTDTQYF; DNA: TGTGCCAGCAGTGGCGGGACAGGGGGCACAGATACGCAGTATTTT
V: TRBV7-8; J: TRBJ2-7; D: -; size: few; CDR3: CASSVGLGFYEQYF; DNA: TGTGCCAGCAGCGTGGGACTGGGCTTCTACGAGCAGTACTTC
V: TRBV20-1; J: TRBJ2-4; D: -; size: few; CDR3: CSARDPGNIQYF; DNA: TGCAGTGCTAGAGATCCGGGGAACATTCAGTACTTC
V: TRBV5-6; J: TRBJ2-5; D: -; size: few; CDR3: CASSLAGARETQYF; DNA: TGTGCCAGCAGCTTGGCAGGGGCAAGAGAGACCCAGTACTTC
V: TRBV10-3; J: TRBJ2-2; D: TRBD2; size: -; CDR3: CAISELAGNTGELFF; DNA: TGTGCCATCAGTGAGTTAGCGGGGAACACCGGGGAGCTGTTTTTT
V: TRBV7-9; J: TRBJ1-2; D: -; size: -; CDR3: CASTFTDRSNGYTF; DNA: TGTGCCAGCACCTTTACTGACAGGTCGAATGGCTACACCTTC